The entry below describes one TCR beta chain. Sequencing was performed with immunoSEQ multiplex PCR; in TCRdb, only in-frame clones are kept and a portion is missing. Counted here are about 2.1 million clones, approximately 94% occurring once; the ten biggest clones make up 1.5% to 2%. The sample originates from a study of shared clonotypes between healthy human individuals. Study-level information: Three plates each covered CD4 naive and memory; CD8 naive two, CD8 memory one.

Selected positively for CCR7 and CD45RO-negative, naive CD8 cells excluded terminally differentiated effector memory CD45RA+ cells. The CDR3 is 16 amino acids. From germline, CDR1 is LGHNT and CDR2 FRNRAP. V gave up 2 bases and J gave up 0 bases, with 14 bases separating them. The rearrangement joins TRBV12-5 to TRBJ2-7; no firm D call. Input material: naive CD8+ T cells from PBMCs. The receptor comes from a man younger than 35 in good health. Some clones in this sample may be carry-over from other donors' samples. The CDR3 nucleotides are TGTGCTAGTGGTTTGATTCCAATACAGAGCTCCTACGAGCAGTACTTC. Its protein product is CASGLIPIQSSYEQYF.